This entry concerns a single TCR beta chain. What antigen it recognizes has not been identified. No much larger clonotype is one base removed from it; base qualities were not supplied. The data stem from a study of Tregs in tolerant kidney transplant recipients (dated by TCRdb to between 2018 and 2021). Describing the broader study: TCRbeta sequencing was used in the study to identify donor-specific regulatory T cells before combined kidney and bone marrow transplantation, and the identified cells were then tracked after transplant. The research as a whole found: Because only a small number of patients were included, the study had limitations, and the results will need to be validated in larger populations as well as under other immunosuppression protocols. In tolerant patients, the expansion of donor-specific Tregs was greater than global Treg expansion, suggesting that the expansion was antigen-driven rather than nonspecific. Biological reproducibility was not examined directly, but technical replication error appeared to be minimal. Expanding Tregs with activated donor B cells appeared to identify the most biologically relevant and donor-specific TCRbeta repertoire. For some patients the PCR primers changed over time, which made it impossible to compare the samples from those patients at the nucleotide level.

Its CDR3 holds 17 amino acids, cysteine through phenylalanine. CDR3 DNA is the only sequence kept; it has 51 bases, read in frame from the first base. V has 0 bases trimmed and J has 2 bases trimmed; junction bases matching no gene number 8. Reading the germline V gene gives CDR1 SGHVS and CDR2 FQNEAQ. The time point label for this specimen denotes: 6 months after combined kidney and bone marrow transplant. The transplants used related donors along with nonmyeloablative bone marrow transplantation, and in the human trials mixed chimerism was transient. Thawed PBMCs were FACS-sorted into unstimulated Tregs (CD4+CD25+CD127-), CD4+ non-Tregs (CD4+CD25-), CD4 cells and CD8 cells. The patients were a handful of recipients of combined kidney and bone marrow transplants from the ITN036ST trial, and samples were available only from these trial subjects. Healthy control blood was processed to PBMCs with a Ficoll density gradient and then cryopreserved, whereas patient PBMCs were collected both before and after transplant.

For TCRbeta CDR3 sequencing, genomic DNA was extracted from sorted cells using the QIAGEN DNeasy Blood and Tissue Kit. High-throughput TCRbeta CDR3 sequencing was carried out commercially through immunoSEQ, with PCR amplification with bias correction and internal controls included. On the study's bioinformatics: Unique productive TCRbeta sequences were defined by CDR3 nucleotide sequence when primers matched and otherwise by CDR3 amino acid sequence together with Vbeta and Jbeta genes. As a correction for sorting error, sequences shared between sorted populations at a frequency ratio of 2:1 or less were discarded, and the remaining shared sequences were assigned to the higher population. A sequence counted as donor-reactive if, in CFSE-low cells, the sequence had a frequency of at least 0.01% and was expanded at least 5-fold compared with unstimulated cells. Jensen-Shannon divergence, calculated on the top 100 TCRbeta sequences ranked by frequency, was used to quantify repertoire divergence. For samples with multiple sequencing runs, sorting error was corrected separately for each run before the runs were pooled. TCRdb provides this immuneACCESS table in a form limited to in-frame rearrangements. Some clones are lacking; in checked studies, under half of them reflect an unresolved V gene, and why the rest are absent is not known. The DNA gave D and trimming, while V, J and clone size come from that table. This sample gives tens of thousands of clones in total; about 84% of them show up just once. The top ten clonotypes cover about 25% of the sample.

Specimen: CD8+ T cells from blood (PBMCs), collected 6 months after the transplant. The chain couples TRBV7-8 to TRBJ2-7, and 9 junction bases match TRBD1. This receptor was identified in a human patient who received a combined kidney and bone marrow transplant. After a transplant, not all T cells may be the patient's own; some may come from the graft donor. The CDR3 protein is CASSLALMGQGTYEQYF. The DNA reads TGTGCCAGCAGCTTAGCGCTAATGGGACAGGGAACCTACGAGCAGTACTTC.